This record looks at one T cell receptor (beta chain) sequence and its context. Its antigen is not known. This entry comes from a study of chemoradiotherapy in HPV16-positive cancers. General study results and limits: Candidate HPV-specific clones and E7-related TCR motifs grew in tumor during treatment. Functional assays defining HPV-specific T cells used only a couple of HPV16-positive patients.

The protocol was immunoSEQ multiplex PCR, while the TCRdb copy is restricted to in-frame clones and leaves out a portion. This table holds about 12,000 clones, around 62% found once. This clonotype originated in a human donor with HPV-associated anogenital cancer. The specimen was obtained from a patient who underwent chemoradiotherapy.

The CDR3 sequence: CASSSARGAEDTEAFF. CDR3 DNA sequence: TGCGCCAGCAGCTCAGCACGGGGGGCGGAGGACACTGAAGCTTTCTTT. The gene calls are TRBV5-1 and TRBJ1-1, with D perhaps TRBD1 (6 bases). Germline lookup yields CDR1 SGHRS and CDR2 YFSETQ. Trimming shortened V by 3 bases and J by 3 bases, and 18 bases separated the two germline ends. CDR3 length: 16 amino acids.